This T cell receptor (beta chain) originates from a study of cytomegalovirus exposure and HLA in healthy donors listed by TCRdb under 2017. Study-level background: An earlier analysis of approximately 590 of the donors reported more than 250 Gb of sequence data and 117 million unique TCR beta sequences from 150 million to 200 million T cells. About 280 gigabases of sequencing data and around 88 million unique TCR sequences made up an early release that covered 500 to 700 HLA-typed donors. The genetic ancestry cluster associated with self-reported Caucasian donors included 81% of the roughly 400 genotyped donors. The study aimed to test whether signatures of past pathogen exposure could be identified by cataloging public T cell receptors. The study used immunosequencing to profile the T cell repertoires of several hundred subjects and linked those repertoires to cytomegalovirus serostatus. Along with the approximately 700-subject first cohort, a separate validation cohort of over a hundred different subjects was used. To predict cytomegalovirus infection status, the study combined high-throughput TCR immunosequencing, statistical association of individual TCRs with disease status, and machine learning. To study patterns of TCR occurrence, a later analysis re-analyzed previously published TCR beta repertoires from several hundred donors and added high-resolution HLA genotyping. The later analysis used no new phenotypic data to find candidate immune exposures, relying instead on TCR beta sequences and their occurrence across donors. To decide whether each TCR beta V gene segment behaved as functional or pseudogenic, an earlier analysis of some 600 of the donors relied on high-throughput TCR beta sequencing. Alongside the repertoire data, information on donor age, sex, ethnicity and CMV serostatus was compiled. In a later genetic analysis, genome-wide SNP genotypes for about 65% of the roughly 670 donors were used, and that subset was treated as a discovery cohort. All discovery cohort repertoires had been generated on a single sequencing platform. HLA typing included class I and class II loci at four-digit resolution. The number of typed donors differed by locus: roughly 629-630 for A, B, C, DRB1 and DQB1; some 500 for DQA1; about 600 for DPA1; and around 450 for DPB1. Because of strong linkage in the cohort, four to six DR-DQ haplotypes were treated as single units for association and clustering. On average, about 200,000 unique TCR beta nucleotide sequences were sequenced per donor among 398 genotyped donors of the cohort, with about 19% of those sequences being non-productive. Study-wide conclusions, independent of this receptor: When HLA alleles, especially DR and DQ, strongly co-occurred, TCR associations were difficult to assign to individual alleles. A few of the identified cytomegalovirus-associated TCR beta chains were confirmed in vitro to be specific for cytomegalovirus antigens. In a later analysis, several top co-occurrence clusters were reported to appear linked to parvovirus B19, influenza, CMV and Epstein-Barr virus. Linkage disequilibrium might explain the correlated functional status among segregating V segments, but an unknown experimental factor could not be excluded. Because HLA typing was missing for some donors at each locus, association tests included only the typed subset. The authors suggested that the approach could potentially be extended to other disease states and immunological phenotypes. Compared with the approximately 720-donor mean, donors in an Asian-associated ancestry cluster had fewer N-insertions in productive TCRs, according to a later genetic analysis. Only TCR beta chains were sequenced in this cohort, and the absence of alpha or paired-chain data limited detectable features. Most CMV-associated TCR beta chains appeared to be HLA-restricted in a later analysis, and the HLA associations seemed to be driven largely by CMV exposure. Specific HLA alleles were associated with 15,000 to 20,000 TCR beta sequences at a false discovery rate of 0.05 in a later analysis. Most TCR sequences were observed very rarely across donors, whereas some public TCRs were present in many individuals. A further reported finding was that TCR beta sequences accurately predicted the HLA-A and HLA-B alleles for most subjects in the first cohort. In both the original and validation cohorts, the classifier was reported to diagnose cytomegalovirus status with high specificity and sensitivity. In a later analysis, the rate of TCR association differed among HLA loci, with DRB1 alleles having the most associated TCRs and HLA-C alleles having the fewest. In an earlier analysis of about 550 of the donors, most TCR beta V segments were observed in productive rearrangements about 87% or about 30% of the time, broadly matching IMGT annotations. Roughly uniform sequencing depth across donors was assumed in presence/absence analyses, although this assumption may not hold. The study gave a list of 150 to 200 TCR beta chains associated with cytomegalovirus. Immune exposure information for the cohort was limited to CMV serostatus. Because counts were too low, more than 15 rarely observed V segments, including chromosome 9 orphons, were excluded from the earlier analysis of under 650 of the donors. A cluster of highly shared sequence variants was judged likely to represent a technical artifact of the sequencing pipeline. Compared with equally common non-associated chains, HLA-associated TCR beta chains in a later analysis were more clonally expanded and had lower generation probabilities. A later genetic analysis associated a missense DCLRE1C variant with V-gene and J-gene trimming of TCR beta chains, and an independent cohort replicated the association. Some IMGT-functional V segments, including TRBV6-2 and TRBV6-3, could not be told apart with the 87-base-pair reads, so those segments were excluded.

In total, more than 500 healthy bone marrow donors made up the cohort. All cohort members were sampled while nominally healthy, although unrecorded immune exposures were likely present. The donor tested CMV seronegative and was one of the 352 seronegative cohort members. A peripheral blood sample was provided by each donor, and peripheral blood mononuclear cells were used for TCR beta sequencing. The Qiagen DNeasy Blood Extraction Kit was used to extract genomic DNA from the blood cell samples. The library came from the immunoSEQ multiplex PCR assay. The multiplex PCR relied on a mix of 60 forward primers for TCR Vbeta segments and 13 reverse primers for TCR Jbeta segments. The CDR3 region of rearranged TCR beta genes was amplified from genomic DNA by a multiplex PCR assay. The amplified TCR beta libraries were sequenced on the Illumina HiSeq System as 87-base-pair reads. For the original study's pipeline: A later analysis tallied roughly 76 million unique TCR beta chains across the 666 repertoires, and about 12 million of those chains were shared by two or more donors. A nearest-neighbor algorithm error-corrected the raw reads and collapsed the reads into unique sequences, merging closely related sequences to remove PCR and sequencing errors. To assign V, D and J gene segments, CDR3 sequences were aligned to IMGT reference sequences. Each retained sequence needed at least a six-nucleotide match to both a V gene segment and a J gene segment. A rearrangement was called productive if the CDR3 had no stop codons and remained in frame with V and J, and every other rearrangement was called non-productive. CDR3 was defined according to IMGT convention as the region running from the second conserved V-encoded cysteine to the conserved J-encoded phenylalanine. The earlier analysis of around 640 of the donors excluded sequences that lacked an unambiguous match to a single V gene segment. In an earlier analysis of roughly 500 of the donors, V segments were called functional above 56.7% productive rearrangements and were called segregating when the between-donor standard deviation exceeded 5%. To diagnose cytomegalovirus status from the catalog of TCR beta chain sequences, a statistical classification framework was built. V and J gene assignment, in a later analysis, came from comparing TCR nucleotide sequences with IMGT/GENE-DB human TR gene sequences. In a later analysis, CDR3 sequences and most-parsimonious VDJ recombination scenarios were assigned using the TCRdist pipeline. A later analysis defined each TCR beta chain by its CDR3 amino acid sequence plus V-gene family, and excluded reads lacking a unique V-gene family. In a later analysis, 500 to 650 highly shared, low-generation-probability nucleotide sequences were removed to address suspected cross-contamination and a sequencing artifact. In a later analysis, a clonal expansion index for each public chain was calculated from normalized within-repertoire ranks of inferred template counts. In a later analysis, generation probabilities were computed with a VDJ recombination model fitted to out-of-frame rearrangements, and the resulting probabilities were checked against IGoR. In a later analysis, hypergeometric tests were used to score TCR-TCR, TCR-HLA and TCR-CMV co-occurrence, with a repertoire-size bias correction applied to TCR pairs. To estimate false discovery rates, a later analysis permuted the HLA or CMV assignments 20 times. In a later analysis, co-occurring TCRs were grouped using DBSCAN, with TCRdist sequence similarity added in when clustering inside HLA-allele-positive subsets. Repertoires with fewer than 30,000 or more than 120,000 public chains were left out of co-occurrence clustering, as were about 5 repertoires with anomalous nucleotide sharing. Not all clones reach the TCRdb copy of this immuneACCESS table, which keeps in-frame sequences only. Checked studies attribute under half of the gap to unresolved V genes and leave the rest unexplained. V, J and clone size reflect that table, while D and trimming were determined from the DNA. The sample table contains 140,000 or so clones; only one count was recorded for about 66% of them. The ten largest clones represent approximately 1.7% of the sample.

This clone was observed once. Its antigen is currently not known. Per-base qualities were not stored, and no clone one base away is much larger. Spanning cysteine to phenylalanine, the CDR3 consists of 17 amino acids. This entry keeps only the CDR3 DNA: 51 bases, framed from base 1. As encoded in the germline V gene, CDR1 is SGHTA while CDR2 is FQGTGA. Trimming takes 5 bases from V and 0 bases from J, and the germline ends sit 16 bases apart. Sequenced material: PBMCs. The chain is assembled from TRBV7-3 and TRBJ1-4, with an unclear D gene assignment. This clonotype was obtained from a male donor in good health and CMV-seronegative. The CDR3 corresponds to CASSPWTDSSTNEKLFF. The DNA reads TGTGCCAGCAGCCCTTGGACTGACTCCTCAACTAATGAAAAACTGTTTTTT. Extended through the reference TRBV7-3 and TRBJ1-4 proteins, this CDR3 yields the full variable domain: GAGVSQTPSNKVTEKGKYVELRCDPISGHTALYWYRQSLGQGPEFLIYFQGTGAADDSGLPNDRFFAVRPEGSVSTLKIQRTERGDSAVYLCASSPWTDSSTNEKLFFGSGTQLSVL.